The 23 T cell receptor beta chains below come from one sample, sequenced in a study of graft-versus-host responses after intestinal transplantation. Sequencing used immunoSEQ multiplex PCR; TCRdb keeps in-frame clones, though not all of them. The sample yields 60,000 or so clones, 90% to 95% seen once. Material: PBMCs, obtained 118 days after intestinal transplantation. These receptors were collected from a human patient who received an intestinal transplant, so some T cells may come from the graft donor.

The chain uses TRBV5-1 and TRBJ2-1; 13 nucleotides match TRBD2. The germline V gene has CDR1 SGHRS and CDR2 YFSETQ. V trimming: 4 bases; J trimming: 0 bases; junction bases outside the gene matches: 7. The CDR3 extends over 18 amino acids. CDR3 amino acids: CASSPGTSGASSYNEQFF. In DNA, the CDR3 is TGCGCCAGCAGCCCGGGGACTAGCGGGGCGAGCTCCTACAATGAGCAGTTCTTC.

The chain combines TRBV12-5 with TRBJ2-3; 9 bases align to TRBD2. J gave up 1 base and V 2 bases, and 4 bases lay outside the gene matches. The CDR3 covers 16 residues. CDR1 and CDR2 (germline): LGHNT, FRNRAP. The CDR3 bases are TGTGCTAGTGGTTTGTTTGCGGGAGGGCGCACAGATACGCAGTATTTT. This translates into CASGLFAGGRTDTQYF.

J is TRBJ1-4 and V is TRBV5-4; no firm D call. This CDR3 is 15 amino acids long. Germline CDR1 and CDR2: SGHNT and YYREEE (reference sequence). Trimming pared 3 bases from V and 6 bases from J, leaving 15 bases between. CDR3 nucleotides: TGTGCCAGCAGCTGGGTCTGGGGAAGAGATGAAAAACTGTTTTTT. It codes for CASSWVWGRDEKLFF.

This clone showed up just once. The J gene is TRBJ1-1, the V gene TRBV4-2; D perhaps matches TRBD1 (5 bases). Germline assignment: CDR1 LGHNA and CDR2 YNFKEQ. V lost 0 bases, J lost 12 bases, and 11 bases lay in between. This CDR3 region has 12 residues. The CDR3 loop is CASSQDIRTTFF. CDR3 coding DNA: TGTGCCAGCAGCCAAGATATAAGGACAACTTTCTTT.

The chain couples TRBV4-1 to TRBJ2-7, with D possibly being TRBD1 (6 bases). Per germline, CDR1 MGHRA and CDR2 YSYEKL. V was clipped by 4 bases and J by 2 bases, with 18 bases between them. The CDR3 covers 16 residues. This CDR3 reads CASSPTGLGGAYEQYF. The CDR3 DNA follows: TGCGCCAGCAGCCCAACCGGTTTAGGGGGAGCCTACGAGCAGTACTTC.

The V gene is TRBV5-6, the J gene TRBJ2-2; D possibly corresponds to TRBD2 (7 bases). Trimming took 0 bases from V and 3 from J, leaving 12 bases between them. From germline, CDR1 is SGHDT and CDR2 YYEEEE. The CDR3 spans 16 residues. CDR3 protein: CASSLGQGRDTGELFF. The CDR3 nucleotides are TGTGCCAGCAGCTTGGGGCAGGGGAGGGACACCGGGGAGCTGTTTTTT.

This chain connects TRBV5-1 to TRBJ2-3; 14 bases fit TRBD2. The germline V gene has CDR1 SGHRS and CDR2 YFSETQ. V lost 3 bases and J lost 3; bases outside the gene matches: 3. CDR3 length: 16 amino acids. The CDR3 DNA is TGCGCCAGCAGCTCCGGGACTAGCGGGAGAACAGATACGCAGTATTTT. This sequence encodes CASSSGTSGRTDTQYF. Full variable domain (missing parts from reference TRBV5-1 and TRBJ2-3): KAGVTQTPRYLIKTRGQQVTLSCSPISGHRSVSWYQQTPGQGLQFLFEYFSETQRNKGNFPGRFSGRQFSNSRSEMNVSTLELGDSALYLCASSSGTSGRTDTQYFGPGTRLTVL.

The chain is built from TRBV5-1 and TRBJ2-7, with TRBD1 as a possible D gene (6 bases). V lost 0 bases, J lost 3 bases, and 13 bases lay in between. This CDR3 has 15 amino acids. CDR1 and CDR2 from the germline V gene are SGHRS and YFSETQ. The DNA of the CDR3 is TGCGCCAGCAGCTTGGTTTCCGGACAGCTCTACGAGCAGTACTTC. Translation gives CASSLVSGQLYEQYF.

The V gene is TRBV23-1, the J gene TRBJ2-1; 7 bases are shared with TRBD2. TRBV23-1 is an ORF, with its function uncertain. The V gene end was trimmed by 1 base and the J gene end by 8 bases; junction bases not matched to a gene: 11. CDR3 length equals 16 residues. The CDR3 bases are TGCGCCAGCAGTCAATATCGGCGGGAGAGTCCCCATGAGCAGTTCTTC. Its protein product is CASSQYRRESPHEQFF.

The V and J genes are TRBV9 and TRBJ1-2; D may be TRBD1 (5 bases). The V and J ends lost 1 base and 6 bases respectively, with 16 bases between them. Germline assignment: CDR1 SGDLS and CDR2 YYNGEE. This CDR3 contains 15 residues. The CDR3 spells CASSVLDRRGDGYTF. The CDR3 region has the DNA TGTGCCAGCAGCGTACTCGACAGAAGGGGAGATGGCTACACCTTC. The full variable domain, with the rest looked up from reference TRBV9 and TRBJ1-2, is DSGVTQTPKHLITATGQRVTLRCSPRSGDLSVYWYQQSLDQGLQFLIQYYNGEERAKGNILERFSAQQFPDLHSELNLSSLELGDSALYFCASSVLDRRGDGYTFGSGTRLTVV.

This sequence joins TRBV18 and TRBJ1-3, with 7 bases lining up with TRBD1. The CDR3 is made up of 16 amino acids. V gave up 0 bases and J gave up 4 bases; unmatched junction bases: 6. CDR1 KGHSH and CDR2 LQKENI come from the germline V gene. CDR3 coding DNA: TGTGCCAGCTCACCACCCAGACAGGGCGACGGAAACACCATATATTTT. Its protein product is CASSPPRQGDGNTIYF.

This clone was picked up one time. CDR3 nucleotide sequence: TGCGCCAGCAGCCAAGCGTGGTCTAGTGAGGAGCTGTTTTTT. Protein sequence: CASSQAWSSEELFF. The chain joins TRBV4-1 to TRBJ2-2; D gene ambiguous. CDR3 length: 14 amino acids. The germline V gene encodes CDR1 MGHRA and CDR2 YSYEKL. V lost 1 base and J 10 bases, leaving 13 bases between the germline ends.

There are a few counts of this clone. The V gene is TRBV6-6, the J gene TRBJ2-7; D is ambiguous. The CDR3 length is 16 residues. The germline V gene has CDR1 MNHNY and CDR2 SVGAGI (reference sequence). V was shortened by 0 bases and J by 6 bases, with 18 bases between the two germline ends. The CDR3 spells CASSYSYRHLDGEQYF. CDR3 DNA: TGTGCCAGCAGTTACTCGTATCGGCACCTTGATGGCGAGCAGTACTTC.

The chain has TRBV28 and TRBJ2-1; D possibly uses TRBD1 or TRBD2 (5 bases each). V lost 8 bases to trimming and J lost 10 bases, with 9 bases between them. The CDR3 covers 10 residues. The V gene's germline CDR1 is MDHEN and CDR2 SYDVKM. CDR3 nucleotide sequence: TGTGCCAGCCCAGAGGGGGAGCAGTTCTTC. As protein: CASPEGEQFF.

This chain links TRBV2 with TRBJ2-5; 8 bases match TRBD2. Germline values: CDR1 SNHLY, CDR2 FYNNEI. The CDR3 has 13 amino acids. With 6 bases clipped from V and 5 bases from J, the junction kept 5 bases outside the gene matches. CDR3 DNA sequence: TGTGCCAGCAGGACTAGCGCTAGGGAGACCCAGTACTTC. This codes for CASRTSARETQYF. Drawing the rest from reference TRBV2 and TRBJ2-5, the complete variable domain is EPEVTQTPSHQVTQMGQEVILRCVPISNHLYFYWYRQILGQKVEFLVSFYNNEISEKSEIFDDQFSVERPDGSNFTLKIRSTKLEDSAMYFCASRTSARETQYFGPGTRLLVL.

The sample holds one count of this clone. This chain joins TRBV6-1 and TRBJ2-1, with D possibly TRBD1 on 6 matching bases. The germline CDR1 and CDR2 sequences are MNHNS and SASEGT. V was pared by 1 base and J by 3 bases, with 16 bases between. The CDR3 totals 17 residues. CDR3 sequence: CASSEGTDFENYNEQFF. The CDR3 nucleotides read TGTGCCAGCAGTGAAGGGACAGACTTCGAAAACTACAATGAGCAGTTCTTC.

This rearrangement joins TRBV18 to TRBJ1-5, with 8 bases fitting TRBD1. Germline V gene lookup returns CDR1 KGHSH and CDR2 LQKENI. V lost 3 bases and J lost 3; bases outside the gene matches: 4. This CDR3 is built from 15 residues. CDR3 nucleotide sequence: TGTGCCAGCTCACCCCGGACAGGGAACAATCAGCCCCAGCATTTT. Translated: CASSPRTGNNQPQHF.

This clone was counted a single time. The J gene is TRBJ2-7, the V gene TRBV11-2; D perhaps matches TRBD2 (6 bases). The CDR3 loop spans 14 amino acids. Trimming shortened V by 5 bases and J by 0 bases, and 11 bases separated the two germline ends. Germline V lookup: CDR1 SGHAT, CDR2 FQNNGV. The chain's CDR3 is CASSPMTSSYEQYF. CDR3 nucleotides: TGTGCCAGCAGCCCTATGACTAGCTCCTACGAGCAGTACTTC. Drawing the rest from reference TRBV11-2 and TRBJ2-7, the complete variable domain is EAGVAQSPRYKIIEKRQSVAFWCNPISGHATLYWYQQILGQGPKLLIQFQNNGVVDDSQLPKDRFSAERLKGVDSTLKIQPAKLEDSAVYLCASSPMTSSYEQYFGPGTRLTVT.

In regard to this clone: One junction end does not reproduce the germline sequence, and a read error may be involved. Here the CDR3 reads CAASNSGQSLAKNIQYF. The CDR3 DNA reads as TGTGCCGCCAGCAACTCTGGACAATCACTAGCCAAAAACATTCAGTACTTC. The chain joins TRBV15 to TRBJ2-4; D is perhaps TRBD1 (5 bases). This CDR3 contains 17 residues. CDR1 is LNHNV and CDR2 is YYDKDF in the germline V gene (reference sequence).

This clone came up once. The chain has TRBV28 and TRBJ1-6, with TRBD1 matching 10 bases. The CDR3 is 16 amino acids. Trimming took 5 bases from V and 8 from J; bases not matched to a gene: 9. Germline V gene lookup returns CDR1 MDHEN and CDR2 SYDVKM. The chain's CDR3 is CASSPPGQGRDSPLHF. In DNA form, the CDR3 reads TGTGCCAGCAGTCCACCGGGACAGGGGAGGGATTCACCCCTCCACTTT.

The CDR3 bases are TGTGCCAGCAGCTTGAGACAGGGAGGGAACACCGGGGAGCTGTTTTTT. Translating gives CASSLRQGGNTGELFF. V and J are TRBV5-8 and TRBJ2-2; TRBD1 might be the D (7 bases). The CDR3 is 16 residues long. Between the trimmed V and J ends, which lost 1 base and 1 base, there was a span of 11 bases. CDR1 is SGHTS, CDR2 YDEGEE, per germline.

The CDR3 loop reads CASILGTGPNEQFF. As DNA, the CDR3 is TGTGCCAGCATTCTCGGGACAGGGCCCAATGAGCAGTTCTTC. This chain joins TRBV6-1 and TRBJ2-1; 9 bases match TRBD1. The CDR3 has 14 amino acids. V lost 7 bases to trimming and J lost 6 bases; unmatched junction nucleotides: 7. CDR1 and CDR2 (germline): MNHNS, SASEGT.

The rearrangement joins TRBV4-2 to TRBJ2-1, with 9 bases aligning to TRBD1. The trim removed 1 base at V and 5 bases at J, leaving 6 bases unmatched. The germline V gene encodes CDR1 LGHNA and CDR2 YNFKEQ. CDR3 length: 16 residues. The CDR3 region is CASSQGSQGANNEQFF. CDR3 sequence (DNA): TGTGCCAGCAGCCAAGGATCACAGGGGGCCAACAATGAGCAGTTCTTC.